Reported below is one T cell receptor beta chain. As originally analysed: From reference gene primer amplification, estimates of nucleated cell counts were derived. Profiling relied on immunoSEQ multiplex PCR, and the TCRdb table lists in-frame clones only, not all of them. V and J calls and clone size are as listed in that table; D and trimming were resolved from the DNA. Of 200,000 or so clones in the sample, roughly 84% were seen once. This sample stems from a study of blood T cell repertoires in COVID-19. The germline V gene has CDR1 LNHDA and CDR2 SQIVND (reference sequence). V was cut by 4 bases and J by 7 bases, with 8 bases left in between. This CDR3 comprises 12 residues.

This sequence was found in a man under 40 in a cohort exposed to, infected with or recovered from COVID-19 (not recorded which). The chain carries TRBV19 and TRBJ2-4; a possible D gene is TRBD2 (6 bases). Material: PBMCs or T cells enriched from blood (not recorded which). CDR3 residues: CASSKGRNIQYF. CDR3 DNA sequence: TGTGCCAGTAGTAAGGGGAGGAACATTCAGTACTTC.